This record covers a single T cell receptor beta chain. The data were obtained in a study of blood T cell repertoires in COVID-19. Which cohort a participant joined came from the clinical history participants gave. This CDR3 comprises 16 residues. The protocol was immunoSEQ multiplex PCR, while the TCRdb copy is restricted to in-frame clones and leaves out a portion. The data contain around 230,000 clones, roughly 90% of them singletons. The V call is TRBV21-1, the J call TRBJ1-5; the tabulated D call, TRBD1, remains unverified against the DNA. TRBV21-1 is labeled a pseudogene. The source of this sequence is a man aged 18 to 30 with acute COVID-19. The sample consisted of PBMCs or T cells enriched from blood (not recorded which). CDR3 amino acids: CASSKQGAASNQPQHF. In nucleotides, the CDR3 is TGTGCCAGCAGCAAACAGGGGGCAGCTAGCAATCAGCCCCAGCATTTT.